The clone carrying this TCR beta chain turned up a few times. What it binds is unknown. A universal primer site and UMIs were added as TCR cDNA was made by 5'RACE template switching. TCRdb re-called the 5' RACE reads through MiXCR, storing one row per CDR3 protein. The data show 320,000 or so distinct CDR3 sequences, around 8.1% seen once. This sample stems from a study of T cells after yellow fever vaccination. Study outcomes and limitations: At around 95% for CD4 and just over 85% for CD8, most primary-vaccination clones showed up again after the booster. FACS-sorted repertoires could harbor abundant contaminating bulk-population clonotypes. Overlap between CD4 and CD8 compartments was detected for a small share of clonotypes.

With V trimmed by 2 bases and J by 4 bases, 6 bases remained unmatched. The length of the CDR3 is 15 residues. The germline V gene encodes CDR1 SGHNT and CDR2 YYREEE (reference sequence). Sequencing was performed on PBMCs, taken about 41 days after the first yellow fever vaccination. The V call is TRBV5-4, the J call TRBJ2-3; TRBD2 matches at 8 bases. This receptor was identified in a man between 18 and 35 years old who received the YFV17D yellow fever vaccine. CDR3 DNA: TGTGCCAGCAGCTTCGGGGGGGGGCCGGCAGATACGCAGTATTTT. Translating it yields CASSFGGGPADTQYF.